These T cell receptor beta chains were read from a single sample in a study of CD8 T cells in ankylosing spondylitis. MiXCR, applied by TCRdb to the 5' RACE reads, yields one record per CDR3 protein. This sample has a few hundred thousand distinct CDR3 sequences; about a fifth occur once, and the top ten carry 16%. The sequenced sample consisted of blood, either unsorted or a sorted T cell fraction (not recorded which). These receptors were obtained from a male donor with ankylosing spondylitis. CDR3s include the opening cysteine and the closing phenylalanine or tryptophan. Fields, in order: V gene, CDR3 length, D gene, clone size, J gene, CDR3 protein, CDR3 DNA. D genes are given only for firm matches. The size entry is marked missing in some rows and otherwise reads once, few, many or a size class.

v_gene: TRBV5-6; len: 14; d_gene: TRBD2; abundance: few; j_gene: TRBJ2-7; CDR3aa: CASSFREGHSEQYF; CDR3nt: TGTGCCAGCAGCTTCCGGGAGGGCCATAGCGAGCAGTACTTC
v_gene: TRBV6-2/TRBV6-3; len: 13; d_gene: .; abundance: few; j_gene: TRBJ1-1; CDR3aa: CASGSDSHTEAFF; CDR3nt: TGTGCCAGCGGATCGGACAGTCACACTGAAGCTTTCTTT
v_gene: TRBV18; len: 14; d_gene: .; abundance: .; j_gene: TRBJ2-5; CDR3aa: CASSPYISQETQYF; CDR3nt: TGTGCCAGCTCACCTTACATAAGCCAAGAGACCCAGTACTTC
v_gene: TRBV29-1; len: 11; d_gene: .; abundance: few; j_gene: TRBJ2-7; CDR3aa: CSVTIDSVHYF; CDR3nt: TGCAGCGTCACCATCGACTCGGTTCATTACTTC
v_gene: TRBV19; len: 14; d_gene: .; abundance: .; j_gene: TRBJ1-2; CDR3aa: CASSIGRDIAGYTF; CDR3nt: TGTGCCAGTAGTATCGGCCGGGACATCGCGGGCTACACCTTC
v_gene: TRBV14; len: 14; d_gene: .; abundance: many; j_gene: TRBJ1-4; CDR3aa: CASSQRLTNEKLFF; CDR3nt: TGTGCCAGCAGCCAACGACTGACAAATGAAAAACTGTTTTTT
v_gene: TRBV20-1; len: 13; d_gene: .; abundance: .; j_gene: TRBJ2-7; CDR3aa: CSAIQGGKDEQYF; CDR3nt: TGCAGTGCAATACAGGGTGGGAAGGACGAGCAGTACTTC
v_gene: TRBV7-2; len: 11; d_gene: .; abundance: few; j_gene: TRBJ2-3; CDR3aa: CASSTQYTQYF; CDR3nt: TGTGCCAGCAGCACTCAGTATACGCAGTATTTT
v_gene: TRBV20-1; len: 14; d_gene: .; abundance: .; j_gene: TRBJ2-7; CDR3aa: CSASKGPSSYEQYF; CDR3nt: TGCAGTGCTAGTAAAGGGCCGAGCTCCTACGAGCAGTACTTC
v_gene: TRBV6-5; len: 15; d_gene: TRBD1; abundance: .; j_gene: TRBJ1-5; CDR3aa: CASSYSTGTDQPQHF; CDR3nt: TGTGCCAGCAGTTACTCGACAGGGACGGACCAGCCCCAGCATTTT
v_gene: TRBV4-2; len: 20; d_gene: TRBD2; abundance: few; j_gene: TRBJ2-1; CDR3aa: CASSQHPGLAGRPGVNEQFF; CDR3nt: TGTGCCAGCAGCCAGCATCCGGGACTAGCGGGACGGCCAGGGGTAAATGAGCAGTTCTTC
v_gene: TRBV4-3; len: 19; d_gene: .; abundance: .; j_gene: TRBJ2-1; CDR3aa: CASSQGVFGVSFSYNEQFF; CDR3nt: TGCGCCAGCAGCCAAGGCGTGTTCGGCGTAAGCTTCTCCTACAATGAGCAGTTCTTC